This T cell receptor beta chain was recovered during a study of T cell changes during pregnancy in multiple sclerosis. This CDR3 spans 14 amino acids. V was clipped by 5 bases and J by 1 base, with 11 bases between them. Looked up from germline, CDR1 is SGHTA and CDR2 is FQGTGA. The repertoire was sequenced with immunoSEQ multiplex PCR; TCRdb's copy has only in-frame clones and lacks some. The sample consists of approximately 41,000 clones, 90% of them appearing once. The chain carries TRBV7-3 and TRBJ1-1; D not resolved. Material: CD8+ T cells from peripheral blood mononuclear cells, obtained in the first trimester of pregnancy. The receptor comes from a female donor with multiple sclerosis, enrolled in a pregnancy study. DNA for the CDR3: TGTGCCAGCAGCCCGCAACAACAGAACACTGAAGCTTTCTTT. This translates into CASSPQQQNTEAFF. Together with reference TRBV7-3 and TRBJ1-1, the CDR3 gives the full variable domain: GAGVSQTPSNKVTEKGKYVELRCDPISGHTALYWYRQSLGQGPEFLIYFQGTGAADDSGLPNDRFFAVRPEGSVSTLKIQRTERGDSAVYLCASSPQQQNTEAFFGQGTRLTVV.